The rows below give T cell receptor beta chains drawn from one sample of a study of T cell repertoires in cytomegalovirus infection. Antigens of these TCRs are unknown. One entry per CDR3 protein results from TCRdb running MiXCR on the reads. The table records more than 250,000 distinct CDR3 sequences, around a quarter of them present only once. The sequenced sample was cultured PBMCs, obtained from culture after CMV antigen stimulation. These receptors all stem from a human donor in good health (CMV status not recorded). Some clones in this sample may be carry-over from other donors' samples. The CDR3 runs from the conserved cysteine through the conserved F or W. A D gene is named only where the DNA matches it firmly. Where a row states a size, it is once, few, many or the class of an expanded clone; other rows omit it.

V	J	size	D	DNA	CDR3
TRBV12-3/TRBV12-4	TRBJ2-1	few	-	TGTGCCAGCAGTCTAGGACAAGACAATGAGCAGTTCTTC	CASSLGQDNEQFF
TRBV7-8	TRBJ2-1	-	TRBD2	TGTGCCAGCAGCTTTTTCGAAAGCGGGAGTGGCAATGAGCAGTTCTTC	CASSFFESGSGNEQFF
TRBV30	TRBJ2-1	-	TRBD2	TGTGCCTGGAGCCCTAGCGGAAATGAGCAGTTCTTC	CAWSPSGNEQFF
TRBV7-6	TRBJ2-5	-	TRBD1	TGTGCCAGCAGCCCGGACAGGGTACAGACCCAGTACTTC	CASSPDRVQTQYF
TRBV7-3	TRBJ2-1	-	-	TGTGCCAGCAGCTTAGGGCAGGAAGAGCAGTTCTTC	CASSLGQEEQFF
TRBV18	TRBJ1-4	-	-	TGTGCCAGCTCACCCGGGATAGCAACTAATGAAAAACTGTTTTTT	CASSPGIATNEKLFF
TRBV6-8	TRBJ2-1	-	-	TGTGCCTCCTCAAATGAGCAGTTCTTC	CASSNEQFF
TRBV7-2	TRBJ1-4	few	TRBD1	TGTGCCAGCAGCTTTAGGGACAGGGGAGAAAAACTGTTTTTT	CASSFRDRGEKLFF
TRBV18	TRBJ2-7	-	TRBD2	TGTGCCAGCTCACCACCGGCGGGAGGGCCGGGAGAGCAGTACTTC	CASSPPAGGPGEQYF
TRBV15	TRBJ1-5	-	TRBD1	TGTGCCACCGGAAGGACAGGGCATCAGCCCCAGCATTTT	CATGRTGHQPQHF
TRBV19	TRBJ2-1	-	-	TGTGCCAGTAGTAACCGGGACAAGGTGAGTGAGCAGTTCTTC	CASSNRDKVSEQFF
TRBV4-1	TRBJ2-1	-	-	TGCGCCAGCAGCCAAGCCGTGGACTGGTACAATGAGCAGTTCTTC	CASSQAVDWYNEQFF
TRBV11-2	TRBJ2-2	few	TRBD1	TGTGCCAGCAGCATAAACAGGGGGGACACCGGGGAGCTGTTTTTT	CASSINRGDTGELFF
TRBV28	TRBJ2-5	few	-	TGTGCCAGCAGTCCCCCGGGTGGGGGGCATCGGGAGACCCAGTACTTC	CASSPPGGGHRETQYF
TRBV7-2	TRBJ1-1	-	-	TGTGCCAGCAGCTTAGCAAATACAGGGTACACTGAAGCTTTCTTT	CASSLANTGYTEAFF
TRBV12-3/TRBV12-4	TRBJ2-5	once	-	TGTGCCAGCAGTATGGAGGAGGAGACCCAGTACTTC	CASSMEEETQYF
TRBV7-9	TRBJ2-2	few	TRBD2	TGTGCCAGCAGCTTAGTGATGGCGGGAGGCACCGGGGAGCTGTTTTTT	CASSLVMAGGTGELFF
TRBV28	TRBJ2-7	-	TRBD1	TGTGCCAGCAGTTTACTGGGACAGGGTCGCTACGAGCAGTACTTC	CASSLLGQGRYEQYF
TRBV2	TRBJ2-1	-	TRBD2	TGTGCCAGCACCGACCCGGGACTAGCGGACAATGAGCAGTTCTTC	CASTDPGLADNEQFF
TRBV7-6	TRBJ1-1	medium-sized	-	TGTGCCAGCAGCTTATCCGGGGGAGGTGAAGCTTTCTTT	CASSLSGGGEAFF